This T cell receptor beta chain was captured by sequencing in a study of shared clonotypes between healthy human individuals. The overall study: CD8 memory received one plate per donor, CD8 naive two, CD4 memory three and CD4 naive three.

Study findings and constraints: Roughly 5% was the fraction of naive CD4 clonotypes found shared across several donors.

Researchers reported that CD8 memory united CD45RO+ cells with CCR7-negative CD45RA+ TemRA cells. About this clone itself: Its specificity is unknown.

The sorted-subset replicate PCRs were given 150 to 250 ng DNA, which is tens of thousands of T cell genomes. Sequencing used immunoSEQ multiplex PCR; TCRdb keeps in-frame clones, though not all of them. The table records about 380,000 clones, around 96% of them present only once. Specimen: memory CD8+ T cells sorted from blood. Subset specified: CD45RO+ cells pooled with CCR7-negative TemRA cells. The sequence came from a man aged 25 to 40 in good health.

CDR3 nucleotide sequence: TGTGCCAGCAGCTCCGGGACAGGGTTTTATGAAAAACTGTTTTTT. Encoded protein: CASSSGTGFYEKLFF. V is TRBV7-2 and J is TRBJ1-4; 9 nucleotides match TRBD1. Per the germline V gene, CDR1 is SGHTA and CDR2 is FQGNSA. CDR3 length: 15 residues. V was pared by 4 bases and J by 6 bases, with 6 bases of the junction left unmatched.